This T cell receptor beta chain is drawn from a study of T cell responses to AZD1222 COVID-19 vaccine. The overall study: Pooling of second doses given at about 4 or about 12 weeks was done.

This CDR3 spans 12 amino acids. V was pared by 5 bases and J by 0 bases, with 4 bases between. Germline assignment: CDR1 LNHDA and CDR2 SQIVND (reference sequence). For this clone: Its cognate antigen is unknown.

Measured with immunoSEQ multiplex PCR; TCRdb has only the in-frame clones, and not every one. The sample includes fewer than 110,000 clones, around 91% seen only once; the top ten take roughly 21%. Study-level points and caveats: Without day 14 samples, only post-peak T cell repertoires were studied. There were mostly white British donors and more females than males, and clonal diversity was possibly underestimated.

The source of this sequence is an adult in good health. Sequenced material: peripheral blood, taken on day 0 of AZD1222 vaccination. This chain uses TRBV19 with TRBJ1-1; unclear D gene. CDR3 sequence (DNA): TGTGCCAGTAGTCCGATGAACACTGAAGCTTTCTTT. Residues: CASSPMNTEAFF.